The present T cell receptor (beta chain) was sequenced within a study of post-analysis software for immune sequencing data. Study background: Patients had relapsing-remitting, secondary progressive or progressive-relapsing multiple sclerosis; some lacked subtype.

As to this clonotype: As yet, its antigen is unknown.

Losses at the gene ends were 4 bases for V and 2 bases for J; bases not matched to a gene: 5. Germline CDR1 is LGHNA and CDR2 is YNFKEQ. This CDR3 contains 16 residues. Unique molecular identifiers were built into the TCR beta cDNA libraries. Each batch of about 0.95 to 10 million T cells produced roughly 450,000 cDNA molecules. Each CDR3 protein is one row after TCRdb ran MiXCR on the PCR reads. The table shows 750,000 to 950,000 distinct CDR3 sequences, with more than 45% occurring only once. Overall study results and limits: The F measure placed samples prepared in the same batch into strongly shared clusters. Patients carried roughly five TRBV segments more frequently than controls did, and TRBV5-6, TRBV5-1 and TRBV20-1 were among them. Controls significantly exceeded multiple sclerosis patients in normalized Chao1 diversity.

The TCR originated in a girl aged 10-17 years with multiple sclerosis. Input material: blood. The chain employs TRBV4-2 and TRBJ2-2; 9 positions agree with TRBD1. The CDR3 sequence: CASSLWGQGNTGELFF. The CDR3 DNA reads TGTGCCAGCAGCCTGTGGGGACAGGGCAACACCGGGGAGCTGTTTTTT.